The 2 T cell receptor beta chains presented below share a single source sample, sequenced in a study of cytomegalovirus exposure and HLA in healthy donors. Both 60 Vbeta primers and 13 Jbeta primers went into the PCR. TCRdb's copy holds only in-frame clones and misses some; the assay was immunoSEQ multiplex PCR. The repertoire consists of some 160,000 clones, with over 75% occurring once and the leading ten covering 1.5% to 2%. The sequenced sample consisted of PBMCs. The receptors were gathered from a woman in her 30s in good health and CMV-seronegative.

The chain is built from TRBV6-1 and TRBJ2-1; a possible D gene is TRBD1 (6 bases). The CDR3 is made up of 16 amino acids. V lost 2 bases and J lost 6, with 17 bases in between. Germline V lookup: CDR1 MNHNS, CDR2 SASEGT. CDR3 sequence (DNA): TGTGCCAGCAGTGAATTGAACAGGGAGTCGGGCAATGAGCAGTTCTTC. Translated: CASSELNRESGNEQFF.

This chain links TRBV7-6 with TRBJ2-7; TRBD2 might be the D (5 bases). Germline V gene lookup returns CDR1 SGHVS and CDR2 FNYEAQ. The CDR3 loop spans 15 amino acids. V gave up 5 bases and J gave up 3 bases, with 17 bases separating them. CDR3 sequence (DNA): TGTGCCAGCAGCCCCAGCCCGGGATCGGGCTACGAGCAGTACTTC. As protein: CASSPSPGSGYEQYF.